This record looks at one T cell receptor (beta chain) sequence and its context. Its specificity is unknown. The data derive from a study of cytomegalovirus exposure and HLA in healthy donors. General study results and limits: It was only CMV serostatus that was available as immune exposure information. Presence/absence analysis assumed near-uniform sequencing depth across donors.

The study ran its PCR with 60 Vbeta and 13 Jbeta primers. Using immunoSEQ multiplex PCR, the repertoire was profiled, and TCRdb retains in-frame clones only, with some absent. This table holds 130,000 to 150,000 clones, 75% to 90% found once. This TCR was recovered from a woman in her thirties in good health and CMV-seronegative. The sample consisted of PBMCs.

The CDR3 sequence is CASSSPERRETQYF. The CDR3 DNA is TGTGCCAGCAGCTCGCCGGAGAGGAGAGAGACCCAGTACTTC. The V and J genes are TRBV7-6 and TRBJ2-5; D gene unclear. This CDR3 is 14 amino acids long. Deletions cut 4 bases from V and 4 bases from J, with 13 bases between. The germline gives CDR1 SGHVS, CDR2 FNYEAQ.